Reported below is one T cell receptor beta chain. No antigen is known for it. Base qualities are not provided; no much larger clone lies one nucleotide away. The library was made by the immunoSEQ multiplex PCR assay. TCRdb mirrors the immuneACCESS table, restricted to in-frame sequences. Some clones are absent from its copies; in checked studies, under half trace to an unresolved V gene, and the reason for the others is unknown. In all, the sample holds about 40,000 clones, and about 90% of those were seen once. Over 5% of the sample goes to the ten largest clones. This sample was included in a study of T cell changes during pregnancy in multiple sclerosis (dated by TCRdb to about 2019). Background on the whole study: The study looked at changes in the T cell repertoire across pregnancy in women with multiple sclerosis.

V drops 2 bases and J drops 0 bases, leaving 10 bases in between. Reading from cysteine to phenylalanine, the CDR3 counts 15 amino acids. The retained sequence is limited to the CDR3, 45 bases, with the frame set at the first base. The germline V gene specifies MDHEN as CDR1 and SYDVKM as CDR2. The TCR sequence derives from a female donor in good health, enrolled as a control in a pregnancy study. Here the sequenced sample was peripheral blood, taken in the first trimester of pregnancy. In this chain, TRBV28 is recombined with TRBJ1-1; the D gene assignment is ambiguous. The DNA is TGTGCCAGCAGTTTACCCGGAGACCTGAACACTGAAGCTTTCTTT. Its protein reads: CASSLPGDLNTEAFF.